These T cell receptor beta chains were read from a single sample in a study of shared clonotypes between healthy human individuals. Sequenced by immunoSEQ multiplex PCR; TCRdb stores in-frame clones only, minus some. The table lists a few million clones, 80% to 95% of them singletons. The material sequenced was naive CD8+ T cells from PBMCs. These receptors all come from a man aged 18 to 30 in good health. Some clones in this sample may be carry-over from other donors' samples. Each CDR3 is given with its conserved first and last residue. D genes are given only for firm matches. Clone size, where shown, is once, few, many, or a class for clones that have expanded.

clone_size	d_call	v_call	j_call	cdr3_aa	cdr3_nt
-	TRBD2	TRBV27	TRBJ2-3	CASRTPGLAGGRHTQYF	TGTGCCAGCAGAACACCGGGACTAGCGGGAGGAAGGCATACGCAGTATTTT
-	-	TRBV6-1	TRBJ1-3	CASSVRGAGNTIYF	TGTGCCAGCAGTGTGAGGGGTGCTGGAAACACCATATATTTT
once	-	TRBV5-1	TRBJ2-5	CASSFWGSGTQETQYF	TGCGCCAGCAGCTTCTGGGGTTCGGGAACCCAAGAGACCCAGTACTTC
-	TRBD1	TRBV19	TRBJ1-5	CASSPRQGSGQPQHF	TGTGCCAGTAGCCCCAGACAGGGGTCGGGTCAGCCCCAGCATTTT
-	-	TRBV4-1	TRBJ1-4	CASSSRWAQGLPTNEKLFF	TGCGCCAGCAGCTCCCGTTGGGCGCAGGGCTTACCAACTAATGAAAAACTGTTTTTT
-	-	TRBV19	TRBJ1-5	CASRDHGNQPQHF	TGTGCCAGTAGGGACCATGGCAATCAGCCCCAGCATTTT
-	-	TRBV27	TRBJ2-1	CASSPLGFSYNEQFF	TGTGCCAGCAGTCCCCTTGGGTTCTCCTACAATGAGCAGTTCTTC
-	TRBD1	TRBV27	TRBJ2-7	CASGQGISYEQYF	TGTGCCAGCGGACAGGGGATCTCCTACGAGCAGTACTTC
-	-	TRBV7-9	TRBJ2-7	CASSSTGATSYEQYF	TGTGCCAGCAGCTCCACCGGGGCGACCTCCTACGAGCAGTACTTC
-	-	TRBV28	TRBJ2-7	CASSSLSGWGLYEQYF	TGTGCCAGCAGTTCACTATCCGGCTGGGGTCTCTACGAGCAGTACTTC
-	-	TRBV7-6	TRBJ1-5	CASSPSPGEGNQPQHF	TGTGCCAGCAGCCCCAGCCCAGGGGAGGGCAATCAGCCCCAGCATTTT
-	-	TRBV5-5	TRBJ1-5	CASSPRSTGRDQPQHF	TGTGCCAGCAGCCCCAGGAGTACAGGGAGGGATCAGCCCCAGCATTTT
once	-	TRBV27	TRBJ2-7	CASSLSWGTGFSYEQYF	TGTGCCAGCAGTTTATCGTGGGGGACGGGTTTCTCCTACGAGCAGTACTTC
-	-	TRBV19	TRBJ2-3	CASSTPYPSSTDTQYF	TGTGCCAGTAGTACTCCATATCCTAGTTCCACAGATACGCAGTATTTT
-	-	TRBV6-1	TRBJ1-5	CASSVRSQPQHF	TGTGCCAGCAGTGTACGATCTCAGCCCCAGCATTTT
once	-	TRBV18	TRBJ1-4	CASSPLGIYTATNEKLFF	TGTGCCAGCTCACCCCTAGGGATTTACACAGCAACTAATGAAAAACTGTTTTTT
-	-	TRBV27	TRBJ1-2	CASSLWPEDGYTF	TGTGCCAGCAGTTTATGGCCCGAAGATGGCTACACCTTC
-	-	TRBV11-2	TRBJ2-1	CASSGSEQFF	TGTGCCAGCAGCGGGAGTGAGCAGTTCTTC
-	-	TRBV4-1	TRBJ2-7	CASSLKGEVEQYF	TGCGCCAGCAGCCTCAAGGGGGAGGTCGAGCAGTACTTC
-	TRBD1	TRBV14	TRBJ2-7	CASSQVKGAGQYF	TGTGCCAGCAGCCAAGTCAAGGGGGCTGGGCAGTACTTC
-	-	TRBV19	TRBJ1-2	CASSAGTVYGYTF	TGTGCCAGTAGTGCCGGGACTGTCTATGGCTACACCTTC
-	TRBD2	TRBV10-2	TRBJ2-1	CASRTSGSSYNEQFF	TGCGCCAGCAGGACTAGCGGGAGCTCCTACAATGAGCAGTTCTTC
-	-	TRBV7-8	TRBJ2-7	CASSLSSGEQYF	TGTGCCAGCAGCTTGAGTTCCGGGGAGCAGTACTTC
-	-	TRBV30	TRBJ1-1	CAWSVAHVGSEAFF	TGTGCCTGGAGTGTGGCCCATGTGGGGTCTGAAGCTTTCTTT
-	-	TRBV7-9	TRBJ2-1	CASSLIYKTHNEQFF	TGTGCCAGCAGCTTAATCTACAAAACACACAATGAGCAGTTCTTC
-	-	TRBV4-1	TRBJ1-1	CASSHKWGEAFF	TGCGCCAGCAGCCATAAGTGGGGTGAAGCTTTCTTT
-	TRBD1	TRBV7-9	TRBJ2-7	CASSRTGQGGGGEQYF	TGTGCCAGCAGCCGCACAGGACAGGGAGGAGGAGGCGAGCAGTACTTC
-	TRBD2	TRBV5-6	TRBJ2-7	CASSGPAGAYEQYF	TGTGCCAGCAGCGGCCCAGCGGGAGCCTACGAGCAGTACTTC
-	-	TRBV10-3	TRBJ2-7	CAISDSSYEQYF	TGTGCCATCAGCGACAGTTCCTACGAGCAGTACTTC
-	TRBD2	TRBV6-5	TRBJ2-7	CASSYGGRAVYEQYF	TGTGCCAGCAGTTATGGGGGGAGGGCCGTCTACGAGCAGTACTTC
once	-	TRBV30	TRBJ1-1	CAWSSGVTEAFF	TGTGCCTGGAGTTCAGGGGTCACTGAAGCTTTCTTT
-	TRBD2	TRBV29-1	TRBJ2-7	CSVEVPSGRYEQYF	TGCAGCGTTGAAGTGCCTAGCGGGAGATACGAGCAGTACTTC
once	TRBD2	TRBV4-1	TRBJ2-3	CASSQDGMGRAGDTQYF	TGCGCCAGCAGCCAAGATGGAATGGGGAGGGCGGGAGATACGCAGTATTTT
-	-	TRBV5-6	TRBJ2-1	CASSHRLSSYNEQFF	TGTGCCAGCAGCCATCGACTGAGCTCCTACAATGAGCAGTTCTTC
-	-	TRBV9	TRBJ1-1	CASSVDSGGGREAFF	TGTGCCAGCAGCGTAGATTCCGGGGGCGGCCGTGAAGCTTTCTTT
-	TRBD2	TRBV6-5	TRBJ2-1	CASSFPSGREQFF	TGTGCCAGCAGTTTCCCTAGCGGGAGGGAGCAGTTCTTC
-	TRBD1	TRBV7-9	TRBJ2-7	CASSLVAVNRGPTYEQYF	TGTGCCAGCAGCTTAGTCGCCGTGAACAGGGGGCCGACCTACGAGCAGTACTTC
-	TRBD2	TRBV7-9	TRBJ2-5	CASSLARGGVETQYF	TGTGCCAGCAGCTTAGCTCGGGGAGGGGTGGAGACCCAGTACTTC
-	-	TRBV9	TRBJ1-1	CASSASDTEAFF	TGTGCCAGCAGCGCCTCAGACACTGAAGCTTTCTTT
-	-	TRBV9	TRBJ2-1	CASSATAGVWEQFF	TGTGCCAGCAGCGCGACGGCAGGGGTTTGGGAGCAGTTCTTC
-	TRBD1	TRBV5-1	TRBJ1-4	CASTLTGANEKLFF	TGCGCCAGCACCCTGACAGGGGCTAATGAAAAACTGTTTTTT
-	TRBD1	TRBV27	TRBJ2-3	CASSSRQGYSTDTQYF	TGTGCCAGCAGTTCCCGACAGGGGTACTCCACAGATACGCAGTATTTT